This T cell receptor beta chain was sequenced for a study of T cells in narcolepsy (dated by TCRdb to the late 2010s). Study-level background: Patients with narcolepsy type 1 or type 2 (NT1, NT2) were enrolled in the study together with healthy control donors. The study sought autoreactive T cells targeting hypocretin neuron self-antigens (hypocretin, TRIB2) in narcolepsy patients, using TCR Vbeta sequencing to track clonotypes in blood and CSF.

The library was made by the immunoSEQ multiplex PCR assay. Sourced from immuneACCESS, this table was stored by TCRdb with only in-frame sequences that have V and J called. A share of the clones is absent; for the studies checked, an unresolved V gene accounts for under half, and the remainder has no known explanation. Here the sample has about 18,000 clones; roughly 72% occur a single time. 13% to 15% of the sample is held by the ten biggest clonotypes. To allow TCR Vbeta sequencing and a comparison with CSF CD8+ T cells, memory CD8+ T cells were sorted ex vivo from the blood of patients. As concerns this clone: The antigen it recognizes is unknown. Base qualities are not at hand, and no much larger clone is one base apart.

The junction shows trimming of 5 bases on V and 0 bases on J, plus 10 bases between the germline ends. Taken from cysteine to phenylalanine, the CDR3 has 14 residues. Only the CDR3 portion is preserved as DNA: 42 bases, with reading frame beginning at the first base. Paper-wide results and their limitations: Plots comparing CSF and blood CD4+ T cell clonotypes from the same patient highlighted HCRT-specific and TRIB2-specific autoreactive clonotypes. According to the report, autoreactive clonotypes were detected serially in the blood of the same patients and of different patients, but not in healthy controls.

The chain is encoded by TRBV23-1 joined to TRBJ1-1, and the D gene may be TRBD1, 6 bases matching. TRBV23-1 is filed as an ORF, its function uncertain. The TCR comes from a human donor with narcolepsy. The source material was CD45RA- memory CD8+ T cells from PBMCs. What this sample's cell subset or site label stands for: memory T cells sorted ex vivo from peripheral blood. The CDR3 region: CASSVRGLNTEAFF. The sequence in DNA is TGCGCCAGCAGTGTCAGGGGTCTGAACACTGAAGCTTTCTTT.